Included here is one T cell receptor beta chain sequence, with context. No antigen is known for it. Base-call qualities are not available, and no considerably larger clone is one nucleotide away. The library was built by means of PCR. Sequencing took place on an Illumina HiSeq 2500. Molecular barcoding was employed in the preparation of TCR libraries, with unique molecular identifiers being used to normalize TCRbeta repertoire quantification. In-frame beta chains were kept once TCRdb had trimmed the public reads at Q25 with fastp and called clones with MiXCR. Rows merge per CDR3 protein into single entries with the most common DNA and genes. Across this sample there are 200,000 to 300,000 distinct CDR3 sequences, with 20% to 30% seen only once. The ten largest account for roughly 2.6% of the sample. The source of the sample is a study of T-cell reconstitution after alpha-beta-depleted transplantation in children (dated by TCRdb to 2016 to 2018). Concerning the study at large: Using TCR repertoire profiling, the study quantitatively followed how T-cell immune reconstitution unfolded in children after TCRalphabeta/CD19-depleted allogeneic hematopoietic cell transplantation.

Measured from the cysteine to the phenylalanine, the CDR3 is 15 residues long. Only the CDR3 DNA is retained, 45 bases long and in frame from the first base. CDR1 SGHTA and CDR2 FQGTGA are derived from the germline V gene. From V the trimming removes 5 bases and from J it removes 0 bases, while the gene matches leave 4 bases of the junction unaccounted for. In the paper's terms, the treatment or condition label means: allogeneic hematopoietic cell transplantation with graft depleted of TCRalphabeta T cells and CD19 B cells. TCRalphabeta/CD19-depleted allogeneic hematopoietic cell grafts were given to the transplant recipients, all of whom were children. The study at large found these results: The frequencies of hyperexpanded clones fell over the following months, and after one year, T-cell counts and TCRbeta diversity were mostly attributed to newly produced T cells. The apparently early alphabetaT-cell count recovery about two months after transplant was reportedly dependent on only several hundred rapidly expanded clones derived from non-depleted graft cells. In some patients, the high TCRbeta diversity seen at day 60 was put down to recipient T cells and intrathymic progenitors that had survived conditioning.

The source of this sequence is a girl aged 2-9 years with Fanconi anemia, due to receive a stem cell transplant. The sequences come from PBMCs, collected before TCRalphabeta/CD19-depleted stem cell transplant. The chain is made from TRBV7-3 and TRBJ1-1; 9 junctional bases match TRBD1. The CDR3 in this case is CASSRTGEMNTEAFF. In nucleotides, the sequence is TGTGCCAGCAGCCGGACAGGGGAAATGAACACTGAAGCTTTCTTT.